This entry lists 21 T cell receptor beta chains sequenced from one sample in a study of molecular identifiers for immune sequencing clone quantification. TCRdb recomputed calls from the PCR reads with MiXCR, one row per CDR3 protein. The data show about 500,000 distinct CDR3 sequences, 25% seen once. The sample taken for sequencing was naive CD8+ T cells from blood, with Jurkat cell RNA spiked in. Subset noted: FACS-sorted CD8+CD4-CCR7+CD45RA+ naive T cells. The receptors come from a human donor in good health. Some libraries in this study had Jurkat cell RNA spiked in.

The genes are TRBV30 and TRBJ2-7; 10 positions agree with TRBD1. The CDR3 length is 15 residues. The germline V gene encodes CDR1 GTSNPN and CDR2 SVGIG (reference sequence). V was clipped by 2 bases and J by 5 bases; unmatched bases: 9. CDR3 DNA sequence: TGTGCCTGGAGTTATCCGACAGGGGGCGCGGACGAGCAGTACTTC. This translates into CAWSYPTGGADEQYF.

This clonotype was seen only a few times. J is TRBJ2-7 and V is TRBV7-8, with D maybe TRBD2 (7 bases). Germline CDR1 and CDR2: SGHVS and FQNEAQ. This CDR3 has 15 amino acids. Trimming shortened V by 5 bases and J by 6 bases, and 20 bases separated the two germline ends. DNA of the CDR3: TGTGCCAGCAGCCCCCTGGCGGGGGCGGGTCTCGAGCAGTACTTC. Amino acid sequence: CASSPLAGAGLEQYF.

In its sample, this clonotype was seen a few times. The rearrangement links TRBV3-1 to TRBJ2-7; D is perhaps TRBD1 (6 bases). Germline lookup yields CDR1 LGHDT and CDR2 YNNKEL (reference sequence). V was pared by 7 bases and J by 3 bases, with 16 bases between. This CDR3 spans 14 amino acids. CDR3 loop: CASTAGTPYYEQYF. In DNA form, the CDR3 reads TGTGCCAGCACGGCCGGGACACCCTACTACGAGCAGTACTTC.

The V and J genes are TRBV6-2 or TRBV6-3 and TRBJ2-7; D is undetermined. The CDR3 has 16 amino acids. Germline CDR1 reads MNHEY; CDR2 reads SVGEGT. The V gene lost 2 bases and the J gene lost 3 bases, with 17 bases spanning the gap. CDR3 sequence reads: CASSYPTLAGYYEQYF. The DNA for the CDR3 is TGTGCCAGCAGTTACCCGACGCTCGCAGGATACTACGAGCAGTACTTC.

This clonotype was picked up a small number of times. The rearrangement uses TRBV20-1 and TRBJ2-7; 9 positions agree with TRBD2. Germline-derived CDR1 and CDR2 are DFQATT and SNEGSKA (reference sequence). This CDR3 has 14 amino acids. Trimming at V came to 2 bases and at J to 6 bases, leaving 8 bases not matched to a gene. Written as DNA, the CDR3 is TGCAGTGCTAGAAGGTCTAGCGGGGAGCGCGAGCAGTACTTC. Its protein product is CSARRSSGEREQYF.

This clonotype was counted at least ten times. The chain recombines TRBV12-5 with TRBJ1-5; perhaps TRBD1 as D (5 bases). CDR1 is LGHNT, CDR2 FRNRAP, per germline. The CDR3 contains 15 residues. The V end lost 7 bases, the J end lost 0 bases, and 13 bases lay between the germline ends. CDR3 sequence reads: CASANGAYSNQPQHF. The CDR3 nucleotides are TGTGCTAGTGCCAACGGGGCTTATAGCAATCAGCCCCAGCATTTT. Variable domain in full (rest from reference TRBV12-5 and TRBJ1-5): DARVTQTPRHKVTEMGQEVTMRCQPILGHNTVFWYRQTMMQGLELLAYFRNRAPLDDSGMPKDRFSAEMPDATLATLKIQPSEPRDSAVYFCASANGAYSNQPQHFGDGTRLSIL.

This clonotype appeared a few times. A read error may explain this, as a much larger clone is one base away. The chain couples TRBV4-1 to TRBJ1-1, with D unclear. The CDR3 has 15 amino acids. Germline V gives CDR1 MGHRA, CDR2 YSYEKL. The CDR3 sequence: CASSQEGGGGTEASF. CDR3 nucleotide sequence: TGCGCCAGCAGCCAAGAGGGCGGAGGAGGCACTGAAGCTTCCTTT.

The J gene is TRBJ2-1, the V gene TRBV27, with a possible D match to TRBD1 (6 bases). Germline assignment: CDR1 MNHEY and CDR2 SMNVEV (reference sequence). CDR3 length: 13 amino acids. The ends were cut back, 6 bases at V and 5 bases at J, with 11 bases in the middle. Here the CDR3 DNA reads TGTGCCAGCAGACGAGGGGACAACAATGAGCAGTTCTTC. Amino acids: CASRRGDNNEQFF.

This sequence joins TRBV7-9 and TRBJ2-1, with 9 bases matching TRBD2. CDR3 length: 12 residues. V lost 10 bases, J lost 7 bases, and 5 bases stayed unmatched. Germline CDR1 reads SEHNR; CDR2 reads FQNEAQ (reference sequence). CDR3 residues: CATSSGNNEQFF. The CDR3 bases are TGTGCCACCTCTAGCGGGAATAATGAGCAGTTCTTC.

A remark on this clonotype: This may come from a read error, since a much larger clone is one base off. The chain combines TRBV6-1 with TRBJ1-5, with TRBD1 matching over 10 bases. This CDR3 contains 16 residues. The germline V gene has CDR1 MNHNS and CDR2 SASEGT. The CDR3 DNA is TGTGCCAGCAGGGAGGGGACAGGGGAGAATAATCAGCCCCAGCGTTTT. The encoded protein is CASREGTGENNQPQRF.

To note about this clonotype: This may come from a read error, since a much larger clone is one base off. V gene TRBV7-6 combines with J gene TRBJ2-3; D perhaps matches TRBD1 (5 bases). This CDR3 is built from 14 residues. Per the germline V gene, CDR1 is SGHVS and CDR2 is FNYEAQ. The CDR3 nucleotides are TGTGCCAGCAGCTCCGGATTAAGCACAGGTACGCAGTATTTT. Translated, it gives CASSSGLSTGTQYF.

This clonotype has more than one count but fewer than ten. The chain joins TRBV4-3 to TRBJ2-7, with 8 bases fitting TRBD1. The CDR3 extends over 15 amino acids. J gave up 3 bases and V 4 bases, and 8 bases lay outside the gene matches. In germline, CDR1 is LGHNA, CDR2 YSLEER. CDR3 sequence (DNA): TGCGCCAGCAGCCGCGGGACAGGCGGAGGCTACGAGCAGTACTTC. It translates to CASSRGTGGGYEQYF.

This clonotype was counted many times. The chain joins TRBV5-1 to TRBJ2-1, with TRBD2 identical over 11 bases. CDR1 and CDR2 from the germline V gene are SGHRS and YFSETQ. The CDR3 extends over 17 amino acids. V was clipped by 1 base and J by 6 bases; unmatched bases: 9. For the CDR3, the DNA is TGCGCCAGCAGCTTGCCTACTAGCGGGAGTCTTAGCAATGAGCAGTTCTTC. It specifies CASSLPTSGSLSNEQFF.

The chain has TRBV5-1 and TRBJ2-1, with a possible D match to TRBD1 (6 bases). Germline V gene data show CDR1 as SGHRS and CDR2 as YFSETQ. The CDR3 spans 18 residues. Trimming left V 4 bases short and J 2 bases short, with 22 bases between. CDR3 nucleotides: TGCGCCAGCAGCCCCTACCACCTTACAGGGTTGACCTACAATGAGCAGTTCTTC. Its translation is CASSPYHLTGLTYNEQFF.

This chain uses TRBV4-3 with TRBJ2-1; 8 bases match TRBD1. This CDR3 comprises 16 residues. The trim removed 1 base at V and 3 bases at J, leaving 5 bases unmatched. CDR1 LGHNA and CDR2 YSLEER come from the germline V gene. The CDR3 DNA follows: TGCGCCAGCAGCCAAGGACAGGACAGGGTCTACAATGAGCAGTTCTTC. Amino acids: CASSQGQDRVYNEQFF.

The rearrangement joins TRBV27 to TRBJ2-7; 9 nucleotides align to TRBD1. This CDR3 contains 14 residues. The germline V gene has CDR1 MNHEY and CDR2 SMNVEV (reference sequence). V dropped 6 bases and J dropped 2; count of bases not matched to a gene: 5. CDR3 in DNA: TGTGCCAGCAGCAAGACAGGGGGACCCTACGAGCAGTACTTC. As protein: CASSKTGGPYEQYF.

J is TRBJ1-1 and V is TRBV12-5; possibly TRBD1 for D (5 bases). V was clipped by 1 base and J by 0 bases, with 12 bases between them. Per germline, CDR1 LGHNT and CDR2 FRNRAP. The length of the CDR3 is 16 residues. CDR3 sequence reads: CASGLGGGGVNTEAFF. The CDR3 DNA is TGTGCTAGTGGTTTGGGTGGGGGAGGCGTGAACACTGAAGCTTTCTTT.

The chain links TRBV7-3 to TRBJ2-1, with a weak D call TRBD1 (5 bases). This CDR3 is 14 amino acids long. V lost 5 bases and J 8 bases, leaving 16 bases between the germline ends. CDR1 is SGHTA, CDR2 FQGTGA, per germline. The CDR3 loop reads CASSPQGRYDEQFF. The DNA for the CDR3 is TGTGCCAGCAGCCCCCAGGGTAGGTACGATGAGCAGTTCTTC.

The chain recombines TRBV12-3 or TRBV12-4 with TRBJ2-2; D remains ambiguous. Trimming removed 7 bases from V and 0 bases from J, with 15 bases in between. This CDR3 is built from 16 residues. CDR3 residues: CASTSPLNANTGELFF. CDR3 in DNA: TGTGCCAGCACCTCCCCCCTTAACGCGAACACCGGGGAGCTGTTTTTT.

This clonotype was found many times. The chain carries TRBV19 and TRBJ2-3, with D perhaps TRBD2 (6 bases). Germline V gene data show CDR1 as LNHDA and CDR2 as SQIVND (reference sequence). V was pared by 3 bases and J by 6 bases, with 13 bases between. The CDR3 totals 14 residues. The CDR3 bases are TGTGCCAGTAGTATCCCGGGACTGTGGGATACGCAGTATTTT. It codes for CASSIPGLWDTQYF.

On this clonotype: The CDR3 end shows no conserved phenylalanine or tryptophan, and so a read error is likely. The chain has TRBV4-3 and TRBJ1-5; a weak D match, TRBD1 (6 bases). The V gene's germline CDR1 is LGHNA and CDR2 YSLEER. The CDR3 length is 16 residues. Trimming pared 0 bases from V and 6 bases from J, leaving 15 bases between. This CDR3 reads CASSQDTGRGRQPQHI. The DNA for the CDR3 is TGCGCCAGCAGCCAAGATACGGGACGGGGGCGTCAGCCCCAGCATATT.